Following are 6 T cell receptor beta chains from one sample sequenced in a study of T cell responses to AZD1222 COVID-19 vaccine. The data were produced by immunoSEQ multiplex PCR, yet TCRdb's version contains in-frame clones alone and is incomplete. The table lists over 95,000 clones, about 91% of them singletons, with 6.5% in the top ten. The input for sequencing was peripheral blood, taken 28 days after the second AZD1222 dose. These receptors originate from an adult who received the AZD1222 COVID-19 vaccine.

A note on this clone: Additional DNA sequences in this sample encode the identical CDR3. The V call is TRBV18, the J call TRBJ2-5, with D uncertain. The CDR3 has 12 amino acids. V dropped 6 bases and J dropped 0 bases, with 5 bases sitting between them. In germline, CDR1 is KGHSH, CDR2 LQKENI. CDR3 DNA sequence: TGTGCCAGCTCCCCGTACCAAGAGACCCAGTACTTC. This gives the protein CASSPYQETQYF.

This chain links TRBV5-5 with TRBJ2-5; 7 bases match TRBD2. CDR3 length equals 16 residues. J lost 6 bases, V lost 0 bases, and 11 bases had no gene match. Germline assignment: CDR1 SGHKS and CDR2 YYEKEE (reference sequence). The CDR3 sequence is CASSLVWIAGVQTQYF. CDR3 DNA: TGTGCCAGCAGCTTGGTTTGGATAGCGGGCGTTCAGACCCAGTACTTC.

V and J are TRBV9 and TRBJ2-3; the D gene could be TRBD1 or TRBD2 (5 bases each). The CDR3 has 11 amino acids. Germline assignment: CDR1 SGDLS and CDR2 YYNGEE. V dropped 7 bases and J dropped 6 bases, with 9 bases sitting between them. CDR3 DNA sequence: TGTGCCAGCGGGGGAGAGGATACGCAGTATTTT. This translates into CASGGEDTQYF.

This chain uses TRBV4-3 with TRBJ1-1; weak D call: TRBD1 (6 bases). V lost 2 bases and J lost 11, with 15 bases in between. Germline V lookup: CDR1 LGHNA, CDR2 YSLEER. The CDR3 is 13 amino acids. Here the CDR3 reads CASSQYQGGGAFF. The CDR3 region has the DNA TGCGCCAGCAGCCAATATCAGGGAGGGGGGGCTTTCTTT.

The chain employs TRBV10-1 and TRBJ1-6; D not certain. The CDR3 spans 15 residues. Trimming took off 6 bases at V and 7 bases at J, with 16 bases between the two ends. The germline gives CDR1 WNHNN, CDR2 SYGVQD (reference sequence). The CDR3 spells CASSVHRDVNSPLHF. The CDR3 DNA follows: TGCGCCAGCAGCGTACACCGGGATGTAAATTCACCCCTCCACTTT.

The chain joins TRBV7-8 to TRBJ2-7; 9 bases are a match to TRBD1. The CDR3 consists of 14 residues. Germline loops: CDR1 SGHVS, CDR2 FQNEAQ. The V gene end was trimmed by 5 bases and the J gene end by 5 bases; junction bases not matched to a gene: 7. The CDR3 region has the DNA TGTGCCAGCAGCCTGTGGCGGACAGGGGACGAGCAGTACTTC. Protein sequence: CASSLWRTGDEQYF.